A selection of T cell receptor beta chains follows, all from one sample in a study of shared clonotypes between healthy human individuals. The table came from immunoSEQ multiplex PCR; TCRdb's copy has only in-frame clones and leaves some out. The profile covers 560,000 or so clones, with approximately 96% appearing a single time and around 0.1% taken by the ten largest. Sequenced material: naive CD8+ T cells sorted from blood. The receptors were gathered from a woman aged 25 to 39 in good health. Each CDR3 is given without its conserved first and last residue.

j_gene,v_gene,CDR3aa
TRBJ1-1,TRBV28,ASSLVGRGTEAF
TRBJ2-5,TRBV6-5,ASSPGLAGQETQY
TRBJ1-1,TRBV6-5,ASSYFAYTEAF
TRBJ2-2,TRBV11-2,ASSTPSGRRTGELF
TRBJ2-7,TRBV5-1,ASPEVLAVYEQY
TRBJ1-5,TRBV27,ASSLSSTGVQPQH
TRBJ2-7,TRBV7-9,ASSLFGGEQY
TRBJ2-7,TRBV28,ASSQVFGLAGSHPYEQY
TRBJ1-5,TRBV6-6,ASSYLQGNQPQH
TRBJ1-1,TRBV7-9,ASSLALRGPSGTEAF
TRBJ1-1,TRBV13,ASSLWGLGGTEAF
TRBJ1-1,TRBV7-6,ASSVEDGPMNTEAF
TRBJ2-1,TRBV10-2,ASSGILAGPGSYNEQF
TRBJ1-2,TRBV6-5,ASSYRRGRGKDGYT
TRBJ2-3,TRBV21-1,ASSKVHRDSRGTSGSTDTQY
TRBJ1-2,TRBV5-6,ASSHNGRNYGYT
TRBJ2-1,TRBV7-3,ASSLLAGKAGNEQF
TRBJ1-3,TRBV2,ATKIKGPAGNTIY
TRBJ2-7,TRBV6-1,ASSEALPGWSGEQY
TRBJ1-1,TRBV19,ASTRARANTEAF
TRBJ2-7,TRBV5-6,ASSPGLAVPYEQY
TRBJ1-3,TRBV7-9,ASSLALLRGLY
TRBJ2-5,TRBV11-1,ASSFLETQY
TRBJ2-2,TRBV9,ASSEGPPNTGELF
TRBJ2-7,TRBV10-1,ASSTGGYEQY
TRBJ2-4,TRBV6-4,ASSDGDIQY
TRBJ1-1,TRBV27,ASSFAQGYEANTEAF
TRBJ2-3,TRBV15,ATSRKGLAGAGDTQY
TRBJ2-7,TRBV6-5,ASSYSRGSYEQY
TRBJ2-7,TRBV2,ASSEQTGVGQY
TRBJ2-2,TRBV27,ASSSPGTGELF
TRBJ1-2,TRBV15,ATSRVQVGYGYT
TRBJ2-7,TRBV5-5,ASSLGVAGSNEQY
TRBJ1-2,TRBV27,ASTPSGGANYGYT
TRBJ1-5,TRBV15,ATSRERCSTLKDSNQPQH
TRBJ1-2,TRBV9,ASSIQGVHGYT
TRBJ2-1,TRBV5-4,ASRPGTGVGNEQF
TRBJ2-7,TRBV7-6,ASSFKGGGYEQY
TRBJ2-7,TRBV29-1,SATIAHEQY